The 29 T cell receptor beta chains reported below all come from one sample, sequenced in a study of T cells after yellow fever vaccination. From the 5' RACE reads, TCRdb called clonotypes with MiXCR, one entry per CDR3 protein. Of roughly 120,000 distinct CDR3 sequences in the sample, 7.4% are singletons; the top ten hold nearly 2.5%. Sequenced material: CD4+ T cells sorted from PBMCs, taken approximately 11 days after the first yellow fever vaccination. Every receptor here comes from a man aged 18 to 29 who received the YFV17D yellow fever vaccine.

Turning to this clonotype: This may arise from a read error, as a much more abundant clone is one base away. V and J are TRBV20-1 and TRBJ2-5, with D hard to call. CDR3 length: 14 amino acids. CDR1 and CDR2 (germline): DFQATT, SNEGSKA (reference sequence). The chain's CDR3 is CSARDPLGLESQYF. For the CDR3, the DNA is TGCAGTGCTAGGGACCCCTTGGGGTTAGAGTCCCAGTACTTC.

This clonotype was detected many times. The gene calls are TRBV6-1 and TRBJ1-6; TRBD1 aligns across 7 bases. J was trimmed by 10 bases and V by 6 bases; bases with no gene match: 9. Germline V gene lookup returns CDR1 MNHNS and CDR2 SASEGT. CDR3 length: 14 residues. The CDR3 spells CASRRTGQISPLHF. The CDR3 nucleotides are TGTGCCAGCAGGCGGACAGGACAGATCTCACCCCTCCACTTT.

This clonotype was seen ten or more times. The chain employs TRBV10-1 and TRBJ2-7; D perhaps matches TRBD2 (5 bases). Germline lookup yields CDR1 WNHNN and CDR2 SYGVQD (reference sequence). The V end was cut by 10 bases, the J end by 5 bases, with 12 bases between. CDR3 length: 11 residues. CDR3 sequence: CATRRGNEQYV. CDR3 in DNA: TGCGCCACCAGGAGAGGGAACGAGCAGTACGTC.

This clonotype occurred many times. The chain links TRBV7-2 to TRBJ2-3; 7 bases are shared with TRBD2. The V gene's germline CDR1 is SGHTA and CDR2 FQGNSA. The CDR3 sequence is 16 residues long. V lost 5 bases, J lost 6 bases, and 14 bases stayed unmatched. CDR3 coding DNA: TGTGCCAGCAGCCTGGGGGGGGTCGGTATTAGGGATACGCAGTATTTT. Amino acid sequence: CASSLGGVGIRDTQYF.

This clonotype was seen many times. The chain links TRBV7-8 to TRBJ1-1; 9 positions agree with TRBD1. This CDR3 comprises 16 residues. The V segment lost 2 bases and the J segment 3 bases; nucleotides outside the gene matches: 7. Germline CDR1 and CDR2: SGHVS and FQNEAQ. The CDR3 loop reads CASSLRFRQGDTEAFF. The CDR3 coding sequence is TGTGCCAGCAGCTTAAGGTTTCGACAGGGGGACACTGAAGCTTTCTTT.

This clonotype has at least ten counts. The chain joins TRBV6-2 or TRBV6-3 to TRBJ2-7; 8 bases align to TRBD1. The CDR3 is made up of 15 amino acids. Per germline, CDR1 MNHEY and CDR2 SVGEGT. The V gene end was trimmed by 4 bases and the J gene end by 4 bases; junction bases not matched to a gene: 9. The CDR3 DNA reads as TGTGCCAGCAGTTGGGCAGGGGGCGACCGTTACGAGCAGTACTTC. Its translation is CASSWAGGDRYEQYF.

This clonotype has just a few counts. The chain has TRBV10-1 and TRBJ2-7; 7 nucleotides line up with TRBD1. Germline loops: CDR1 WNHNN, CDR2 SYGVQD (reference sequence). This CDR3 comprises 13 residues. Trimming removed 4 bases from V and 6 bases from J; junction bases left unmatched: 6. CDR3 residues: CASSVYRGGEQYF. The CDR3 DNA follows: TGCGCCAGCAGTGTCTACAGGGGCGGCGAGCAGTACTTC.

Ten or more counts support this clonotype. This sequence joins TRBV19 and TRBJ1-1; D is unclear. The ends were cut back, 10 bases at V and 9 bases at J, with 21 bases in the middle. The germline V gene encodes CDR1 LNHDA and CDR2 SQIVND (reference sequence). The CDR3 contains 13 residues. DNA for the CDR3: TGTGCCACAAGGGAAACTAGTGTATTTAAAGCTTTCTTT. This translates into CATRETSVFKAFF.

Concerning this clonotype: A much more abundant neighbour one base away suggests this may be a read error. This chain joins TRBV7-9 and TRBJ2-1, with a possible D match to TRBD2 (5 bases). V lost 5 bases, J lost 4 bases, and 15 bases lay in between. Per the germline V gene, CDR1 is SEHNR and CDR2 is FQNEAQ (reference sequence). The CDR3 is 15 amino acids. The CDR3 is CASSTTRAAYNEQFF. DNA of the CDR3: TGTGCCAGCAGCACCACTAGAGCAGCGTACAATGAGCAGTTCTTC.

This clonotype was seen at least ten times. The V gene is TRBV20-1, the J gene TRBJ2-2; the D call may be TRBD1 or TRBD2 (6 bases each). Germline V gives CDR1 DFQATT, CDR2 SNEGSKA (reference sequence). Trimming cost V 3 bases and J 2 bases, with 13 bases left between them. CDR3 length equals 15 residues. Here the CDR3 DNA reads TGCAGTGCTAGGGTCGGGGGCACAAACACCGGGGAGCTGTTTTTT. Translating gives CSARVGGTNTGELFF.

Many counts were recorded for this clonotype. The chain is built from TRBV7-9 and TRBJ2-3; D is possibly TRBD1 or TRBD2 (6 bases each). The germline V gene encodes CDR1 SEHNR and CDR2 FQNEAQ (reference sequence). Trimming pared 2 bases from V and 3 bases from J, leaving 12 bases between. The CDR3 runs to 15 residues. The CDR3 reads CASSLRGPTTDTQYF. For the CDR3, the DNA is TGTGCCAGCAGCTTACGGGGGCCGACAACAGATACGCAGTATTTT.

This clonotype has ten or more counts. The V gene is TRBV11-2, the J gene TRBJ2-1; tentatively, D is TRBD2 (6 bases). The germline V gene encodes CDR1 SGHAT and CDR2 FQNNGV. The V end lost 5 bases, the J end lost 4 bases, and 12 bases lay between the germline ends. The CDR3 totals 14 residues. The CDR3 protein is CASSGGITYNEQFF. As DNA, the CDR3 is TGTGCCAGCAGCGGAGGGATCACATACAATGAGCAGTTCTTC. Together with reference TRBV11-2 and TRBJ2-1, the CDR3 gives the full variable domain: EAGVAQSPRYKIIEKRQSVAFWCNPISGHATLYWYQQILGQGPKLLIQFQNNGVVDDSQLPKDRFSAERLKGVDSTLKIQPAKLEDSAVYLCASSGGITYNEQFFGPGTRLTVL.

This clonotype has ten or more counts. V usage is TRBV7-8 and J usage is TRBJ1-2; D is possibly TRBD1 (6 bases). Per the germline V gene, CDR1 is SGHVS and CDR2 is FQNEAQ. The ends were cut back, 2 bases at V and 7 bases at J, with 11 bases in the middle. The CDR3 is 13 amino acids. CDR3 region: CASSLPDRPGYTF. In nucleotides, the CDR3 is TGTGCCAGCAGCTTACCGGACAGACCTGGCTACACCTTC.

This clonotype has ten or more counts. The chain combines TRBV20-1 with TRBJ2-5; tentatively, D is TRBD1 or TRBD2 (5 bases each). The germline gives CDR1 DFQATT, CDR2 SNEGSKA (reference sequence). The CDR3 is 14 amino acids. The CDR3 DNA is TGCTGTATCCAACCAGGGAGCGCTCAAGAGACCCAGTACTTC. Translated: CCIQPGSAQETQYF.

Many counts were recorded for this clonotype. The V gene is TRBV12-3 or TRBV12-4, the J gene TRBJ1-1; D call uncertain. The CDR3 length is 13 residues. V was shortened by 6 bases and J by 1 base, with 9 bases between the two germline ends. CDR3 in DNA: TGTGCCAGCAGCCGTCAGGAGAACACTGAAGCTTTCTTT. Translating gives CASSRQENTEAFF.

This clonotype was recorded at least ten times. V and J are TRBV12-3 or TRBV12-4 and TRBJ2-7, with D perhaps assigned TRBD1 or TRBD2 (5 bases each). V lost 8 bases and J lost 5, with 22 bases in between. The CDR3 is 15 amino acids. DNA of the CDR3: TGTGCCAGCGGAGGCCGGGGCCTCCTGGGGGACGAGCAGTACTTC. Translated, it gives CASGGRGLLGDEQYF.

In this sample, this clonotype turned up many times. This rearrangement joins TRBV7-3 to TRBJ2-2, with D perhaps TRBD2 (5 bases). Germline V gene data show CDR1 as SGHTA and CDR2 as FQGTGA. V was pared by 4 bases and J by 8 bases, with 8 bases between. This CDR3 contains 12 residues. The DNA of the CDR3 is TGTGCCAGCAGCTCACGGGGAGGGGAGCTGTTTTTT. Its translation is CASSSRGGELFF.

This clonotype was seen many times. This chain links TRBV10-3 with TRBJ1-2; no clear D gene. The CDR3 totals 12 residues. Between the trimmed V and J ends, which lost 8 bases and 2 bases, there was a span of 9 bases. The germline V gene encodes CDR1 ENHRY and CDR2 SYGVKD. The CDR3 is CAIGPNNYGYTF. CDR3 DNA sequence: TGTGCCATCGGTCCGAACAACTATGGCTACACCTTC.

At least ten counts were recorded for this clonotype. The chain has TRBV20-1 and TRBJ2-3; D perhaps matches TRBD2 (7 bases). The CDR3 covers 16 residues. The germline CDR1 and CDR2 sequences are DFQATT and SNEGSKA (reference sequence). V lost 2 bases to trimming and J lost 2 bases, with 17 bases between them. CDR3 in DNA: TGCAGTGCTAGATGGGCGGGGGCCAGATCCACAGATACGCAGTATTTT. Its protein is CSARWAGARSTDTQYF.

This chain joins TRBV7-8 and TRBJ2-1; D gene uncertain. CDR3 length: 15 residues. Germline CDR1 is SGHVS and CDR2 is FQNEAQ. V dropped 4 bases and J dropped 0 bases, with 10 bases sitting between them. The CDR3 sequence: CASSSMISSYNEQFF. Written as DNA, the CDR3 is TGTGCCAGCAGCTCGATGATTAGCTCCTACAATGAGCAGTTCTTC.

This clonotype was seen repeatedly, ten times or more. This rearrangement joins TRBV5-1 to TRBJ2-5, with D uncertain. The CDR3 extends over 14 amino acids. Germline V gene data show CDR1 as SGHRS and CDR2 as YFSETQ. V lost 0 bases and J 3 bases, leaving 9 bases between the germline ends. The CDR3: CASSLVLGKETQYF. For the CDR3, the DNA is TGCGCCAGCAGCTTGGTTCTGGGAAAAGAGACCCAGTACTTC.

The table lists this clonotype with a few counts. This sequence joins TRBV12-3 or TRBV12-4 and TRBJ2-3, with a possible D match to TRBD1 (6 bases). The ends were cut back, 5 bases at V and 2 bases at J, with 17 bases in the middle. There are 16 residues in the CDR3. In DNA form, the CDR3 reads TGTGCCAGCAGTGGGGGCCCCTCCCTATACACAGATACGCAGTATTTT. It is translated as CASSGGPSLYTDTQYF.

In its sample, this clonotype was seen many times. The chain uses TRBV4-1 and TRBJ2-5; D might be TRBD1 or TRBD2, each matching 7 bases. The V and J ends lost 1 base and 5 bases respectively, with 17 bases between them. The germline gives CDR1 MGHRA, CDR2 YSYEKL. CDR3 size: 16 residues. The CDR3 reads CASSQAGAGGGETQYF. The DNA of the CDR3 is TGCGCCAGCAGCCAAGCTGGAGCAGGGGGGGGGGAGACCCAGTACTTC.

This clonotype has at least ten counts. The chain's CDR3 is CASSRGAVTEAFF. The CDR3 nucleotides read TGTGCCAGCAGCCGGGGGGCGGTCACTGAAGCTTTCTTT. The chain is built from TRBV7-2 and TRBJ1-1, with D possibly matching TRBD1 (6 bases). CDR1 is SGHTA, CDR2 FQGNSA, per germline. V lost 5 bases to trimming and J lost 4 bases, with 11 bases between them. The CDR3 contains 13 residues.

On this clonotype: The junction departs from the called germline gene at one end, perhaps through a read error. The CDR3 bases are TGTGCCAGCAGCCCACTAGCAGGTAGTCGCGTCTCCCTCTTC. Its translation: CASSPLAGSRVSLF. The chain has TRBV6-5 and TRBJ1-2; D is undetermined. The germline V gene encodes CDR1 MNHEY and CDR2 SVGAGI. The CDR3 is made up of 14 amino acids.

There are many counts of this clonotype. The chain joins TRBV20-1 to TRBJ2-4; D uncertain. Germline-derived CDR1 and CDR2 are DFQATT and SNEGSKA (reference sequence). Trimming took 4 bases from V and 1 from J, leaving 5 bases between them. The CDR3 sequence is 12 residues long. CDR3 nucleotide sequence: TGCAGTGCTAAGAGGGCCAAAAACATTCAGTACTTC. Amino acid sequence: CSAKRAKNIQYF.

This clonotype was recorded many times. V gene TRBV20-1 combines with J gene TRBJ2-1; perhaps TRBD1 as D (5 bases). V was pared by 3 bases and J by 10 bases, with 7 bases between. The germline CDR1 and CDR2 sequences are DFQATT and SNEGSKA (reference sequence). This CDR3 has 10 residues. Here the CDR3 reads CSASNREQFF. The CDR3 DNA follows: TGCAGTGCTAGTAACAGGGAGCAGTTCTTC.

In its sample, this clonotype was seen many times. The chain couples TRBV14 to TRBJ2-3; D gene ambiguous. Germline V lookup: CDR1 SGHDN, CDR2 FVKESK. With 8 bases removed from V and 8 bases from J, the gap between germline ends came to 20 bases. The CDR3 sequence is 14 residues long. The CDR3 sequence is CASGSLFSQVTQYF. For the CDR3, the DNA is TGTGCCAGCGGTTCCCTCTTTTCTCAAGTTACGCAGTATTTT.

This clonotype has ten or more counts. The J gene is TRBJ1-1, the V gene TRBV28; D is unclear. There are 14 residues in the CDR3. Germline values: CDR1 MDHEN, CDR2 SYDVKM. The ends were cut back, 2 bases at V and 6 bases at J, with 13 bases in the middle. The CDR3 nucleotides read TGTGCCAGCAGTTTAGCGGCGGCTAGAGCTGAAGCTTTCTTT. Its translation: CASSLAAARAEAFF.